This paragraph covers one TCR beta chain sequence. The CDR3 runs 16 residues. Trimming took 4 bases from V and 4 from J; bases not matched to a gene: 12. Germline V CDR1 and CDR2: SEHNR, FQNEAQ (reference sequence). The source of the sample is a study of T cell changes during pregnancy in multiple sclerosis. Sequencing used immunoSEQ multiplex PCR; TCRdb keeps in-frame clones, though not all of them. The sample records 50,000 to 75,000 clones, under 95% being singletons. This material consisted of peripheral blood, taken in the first trimester of pregnancy. This chain uses TRBV7-9 with TRBJ1-1, with 7 bases that match TRBD1. This sequence was found in a female donor in good health, enrolled as a control in a pregnancy study. CDR3 region: CASSYGDSLWGTEAFF. Here the CDR3 DNA reads TGTGCCAGCAGCTACGGGGACAGCCTCTGGGGCACTGAAGCTTTCTTT.